The present entry profiles one TCR beta chain with its context. Its binding antigen is unknown. Base qualities were left out, and no much larger clone turns up one base away. The CDR3 holds 12 amino acids from the cysteine to the phenylalanine. Just CDR3 DNA is preserved here, 36 bases in frame from base 1. V trim: 5 bases; J trim: 4 bases; unmatched bases: 5. CDR1 is given as SQVTM and CDR2 as ANQGSEA, both from the germline V gene. Libraries were built with the immunoSEQ multiplex PCR assay. In the authors' own workflow: A statistical classification framework was built for diagnosing cytomegalovirus status from the catalog of TCR beta chain sequences. TCRdb took over this immuneACCESS table, retaining in-frame rearrangements with V and J assigned. Such tables are incomplete; in checked studies, under half of the missing clones stem from an unresolved V gene, and the remainder is unexplained. That table furnishes V, J and clone size, whereas the DNA furnished D and trimming. The sample records under 200,000 clones, 95% to 96% of which are singletons. More than 0.7% of the sample lies in the top ten.

Donors formed part of the validation cohort, which comprised 95 to 150 subjects and was distinct from the first cohort of fewer than 750 subjects. The sample originates from a study of cytomegalovirus exposure and HLA in healthy donors (dated by TCRdb to 2015 to 2018). About the study as a whole: A later analysis indicated that the 120 or so validation repertoires were generated on the platform also employed for the roughly 730 repertoires of the first cohort. The study combined high-throughput TCR immunosequencing, statistical association of individual TCRs with disease status, and machine learning to predict cytomegalovirus infection status. Besides the first cohort of 666 subjects, a separate validation cohort made up of about 120 different subjects was used. The aim of the study was to test whether cataloging public T cell receptors could identify signatures of past pathogen exposure. The paper as a whole reports these results and caveats: In both the original and validation cohorts, the classifier was reported to diagnose cytomegalovirus status with high specificity and sensitivity. It was suggested by the authors that the approach could potentially be generalized to other disease states and immunological phenotypes. Of the cluster scores, 85% to 95% were above 0 in a later analysis, which found that TCRs clustered in the first cohort also tended to co-occur in the 120 or so validation repertoires. Across donors, most TCR sequences were observed very rarely, whereas some public TCRs were present in many individuals. In vitro tests confirmed that a few of the cytomegalovirus-associated TCR beta chains recognize cytomegalovirus antigens. All 120 repertoires were used to score co-occurrence in the validation cohort in a later analysis, because that analysis had no HLA typing for the cohort. The study gave a list of 150 to 200 TCR beta chains associated with cytomegalovirus.

The TCR sequence derives from a young woman in good health and CMV-seronegative. The sequence joins TRBV29-1 to TRBJ2-7; 7 central nucleotides agree with TRBD1. Sequenced sample: PBMCs. CDR3 region: CSVPKGAYEQYF. In nucleotide form, the sequence is TGCAGCGTTCCTAAGGGGGCTTACGAGCAGTACTTC.